This entry is about one T cell receptor (beta chain). The data are from a study of blood T cell repertoires in COVID-19. Study background: Nucleic acid was either cDNA or gDNA, and it came from T cells, B-cell-depleted T cells, or PBMCs.

The V and J ends lost 3 bases and 1 base respectively, with 9 bases between them. The CDR3 runs 14 residues. The germline V gene has CDR1 SGHAT and CDR2 FQDESV (reference sequence). Original methodology: Estimates of nucleated cell counts were drawn from the amplification of reference gene primers. Only in-frame clones appear in the TCRdb table, and some are missing; sequencing was by immunoSEQ multiplex PCR. D and trimming were read from the DNA, whereas the V and J calls and clone size are those reported in that table. The sample lists approximately 250,000 clones, around 88% seen once, with over 4% in the top ten. All enrollees were roughly 18 to 89 years old and from approximately 25 US areas. Self-reported history from a screening survey and questionnaire set each donor's cohort.

This chain joins TRBV11-1 and TRBJ1-1, with D unclear. Sequenced sample: PBMCs or T cells enriched from blood (not recorded which). The receptor's source is a woman aged 25-40 years who had recovered from COVID-19. DNA of the CDR3: TGTGCCAGCAGCTTTGCCGGGAAGAACACTGAAGCTTTCTTT. This gives the protein CASSFAGKNTEAFF.